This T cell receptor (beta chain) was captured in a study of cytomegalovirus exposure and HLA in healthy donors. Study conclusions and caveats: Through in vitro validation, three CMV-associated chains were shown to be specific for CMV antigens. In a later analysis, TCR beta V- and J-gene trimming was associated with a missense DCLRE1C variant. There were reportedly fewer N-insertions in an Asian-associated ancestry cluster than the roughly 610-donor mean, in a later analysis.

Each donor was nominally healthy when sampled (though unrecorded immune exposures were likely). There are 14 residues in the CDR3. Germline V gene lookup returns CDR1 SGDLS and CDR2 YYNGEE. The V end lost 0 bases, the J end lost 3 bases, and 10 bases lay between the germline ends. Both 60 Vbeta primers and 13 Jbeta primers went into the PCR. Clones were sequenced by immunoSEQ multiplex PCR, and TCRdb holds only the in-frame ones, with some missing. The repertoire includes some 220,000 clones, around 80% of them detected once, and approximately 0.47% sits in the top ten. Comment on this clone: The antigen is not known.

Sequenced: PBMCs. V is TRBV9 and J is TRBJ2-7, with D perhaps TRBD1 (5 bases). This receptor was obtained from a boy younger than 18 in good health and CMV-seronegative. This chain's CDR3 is CASSVGRGLYEQYF. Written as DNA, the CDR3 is TGTGCCAGCAGCGTAGGTAGGGGTCTCTACGAGCAGTACTTC. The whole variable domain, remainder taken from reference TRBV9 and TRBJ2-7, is DSGVTQTPKHLITATGQRVTLRCSPRSGDLSVYWYQQSLDQGLQFLIQYYNGEERAKGNILERFSAQQFPDLHSELNLSSLELGDSALYFCASSVGRGLYEQYFGPGTRLTVT.